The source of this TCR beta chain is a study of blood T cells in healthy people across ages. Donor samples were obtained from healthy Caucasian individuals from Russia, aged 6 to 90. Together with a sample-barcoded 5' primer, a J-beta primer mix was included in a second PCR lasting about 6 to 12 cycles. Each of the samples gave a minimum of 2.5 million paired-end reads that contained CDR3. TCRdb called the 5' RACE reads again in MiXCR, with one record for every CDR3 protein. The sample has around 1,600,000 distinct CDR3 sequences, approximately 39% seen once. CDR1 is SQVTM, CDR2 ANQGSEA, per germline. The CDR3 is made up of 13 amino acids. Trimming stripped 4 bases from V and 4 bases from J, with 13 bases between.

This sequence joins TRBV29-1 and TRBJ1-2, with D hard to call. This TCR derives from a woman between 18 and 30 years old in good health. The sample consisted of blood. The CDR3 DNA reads TGCAGCGTTGTGAGGGCGGGGAGCTATGGCTACACCTTC. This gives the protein CSVVRAGSYGYTF.